These 19 T cell receptor beta chains were sequenced from one sample in a study of identical twins. TCRdb re-called the 5' RACE reads through MiXCR, storing one row per CDR3 protein. The sample lists approximately 1.8 million distinct CDR3 sequences; around 29% were seen once. The material sequenced was cord blood. The receptor source for this set is a newborn girl in good health.

This clonotype was seen at least ten times. This chain links TRBV27 with TRBJ1-5; unclear D gene. The V end lost 4 bases, the J end lost 4 bases, and 5 bases lay between the germline ends. In germline, CDR1 is MNHEY, CDR2 SMNVEV (reference sequence). The CDR3 contains 12 residues. Here the CDR3 reads CASSSPNQPQHF. CDR3 nucleotides: TGTGCCAGCAGTTCCCCTAATCAGCCCCAGCATTTT.

The V and J genes are TRBV28 and TRBJ2-1, with 8 bases that match TRBD1. The CDR3 totals 15 residues. Germline CDR1 is MDHEN and CDR2 is SYDVKM. Losses at the gene ends were 3 bases for V and 6 bases for J; bases not matched to a gene: 7. The CDR3 spells CASSLGVTGANEQFF. CDR3 bases: TGTGCCAGCAGTTTGGGTGTGACAGGGGCCAATGAGCAGTTCTTC.

Comments on this clonotype: One junction end disagrees with the germline gene, perhaps due to a read error. J is TRBJ1-1 and V is TRBV20-1, with 7 bases identical to TRBD1. This CDR3 has 16 residues. Germline V lookup: CDR1 DFQATT, CDR2 SNEGSKA (reference sequence). The CDR3: CSARGDLGQADTEAFF. The CDR3 DNA reads as TGCAGTGCGAGAGGCGACCTCGGACAGGCAGATACTGAAGCTTTCTTT.

The rearrangement uses TRBV28 and TRBJ1-2, with D possibly TRBD1 on 6 matching bases. The germline gives CDR1 MDHEN, CDR2 SYDVKM. The V and J ends lost 6 bases and 5 bases respectively, with 13 bases between them. The CDR3 extends over 13 amino acids. In nucleotides, the CDR3 is TGTGCCAGCAGATTAGACAGGCTTTATGGCTACACCTTC. Translating gives CASRLDRLYGYTF.

This clonotype was observed a few times. CDR3 region: CSARDPLLGNEQFF. The DNA for the CDR3 is TGCAGTGCTAGAGACCCTTTACTTGGCAATGAGCAGTTCTTC. The chain couples TRBV20-1 to TRBJ2-1, with D hard to call. V lost 0 bases and J lost 6, with 12 bases in between. Germline lookup yields CDR1 DFQATT and CDR2 SNEGSKA (reference sequence). CDR3 length: 14 amino acids.

This sequence joins TRBV7-9 and TRBJ1-6; weak D call: TRBD1 (5 bases). CDR3 length equals 15 residues. V lost 2 bases and J lost 6, with 11 bases in between. In germline, CDR1 is SEHNR, CDR2 FQNEAQ (reference sequence). The CDR3 DNA reads TGTGCCAGCAGCTTAAAGGGGCAGGTTAATTCACCCCTCCACTTT. This encodes CASSLKGQVNSPLHF. Looking up the rest from reference TRBV7-9 and TRBJ1-6 gives the full variable domain: DTGVSQNPRHKITKRGQNVTFRCDPISEHNRLYWYRQTLGQGPEFLTYFQNEAQLEKSRLLSDRFSAERPKGSFSTLEIQRTEQGDSAMYLCASSLKGQVNSPLHFGNGTRLTVT.

The chain couples TRBV12-3 or TRBV12-4 to TRBJ2-5; 8 bases line up with TRBD1. The length of the CDR3 is 15 residues. V shed 5 bases and J 2 bases; nucleotides not matched to a gene: 7. The CDR3, as DNA: TGTGCCAGCAGTCTATGGGACAGGATTCAAGAGACCCAGTACTTC. It codes for CASSLWDRIQETQYF.

This rearrangement joins TRBV20-1 to TRBJ2-5; 9 bases map to TRBD2. Germline lookup yields CDR1 DFQATT and CDR2 SNEGSKA (reference sequence). V lost 0 bases and J lost 11; bases outside the gene matches: 16. The CDR3 extends over 16 amino acids. The CDR3 is CSARDGSGGSWNEQYF. Written as DNA, the CDR3 is TGCAGTGCTAGAGATGGAAGCGGGGGGTCTTGGAATGAGCAGTACTTC.

Of note for this clonotype: A much larger clone lies one base from this, so it may be a read error. The chain couples TRBV2 to TRBJ2-7; 8 bases match TRBD2. This CDR3 is built from 12 residues. Germline V gene lookup returns CDR1 SNHLY and CDR2 FYNNEI. Germline trimming cut 4 bases from V and 7 bases from J; bases unmatched to any gene: 3. The CDR3 nucleotides are TGTGCCAGCAGTGGGACTAGCAATGAGCAGTACTTC. Translated, it gives CASSGTSNEQYF.

This clonotype was counted many times. The CDR3 DNA sequence: TGCAGTGCTAGAGATGCGTCTAGCGCGTCCCACAATGAGCAGTTCTTC. It encodes CSARDASSASHNEQFF. The chain combines TRBV20-1 with TRBJ2-1; possibly TRBD2 for D (6 bases). Germline CDR1 and CDR2: DFQATT and SNEGSKA (reference sequence). V was cut by 0 bases and J by 5 bases, with 17 bases left in between. The CDR3 contains 16 residues.

This clonotype was seen a few times. J is TRBJ2-1 and V is TRBV21-1; TRBD1 is the table's D call, not checked against the DNA. TRBV21-1 counts as a pseudogene. The CDR3 consists of 18 residues. The CDR3 DNA sequence: TGTGCCAGCAGCAAAGCCCCCCTAGCGGGAGGGCCTCATAATGAGCAGTTCTTC. Its translation is CASSKAPLAGGPHNEQFF.

The chain recombines TRBV27 with TRBJ2-3; a weak D match, TRBD2 (5 bases). This CDR3 is 16 amino acids long. The V end was cut by 0 bases, the J end by 4 bases, with 14 bases between. The germline gives CDR1 MNHEY, CDR2 SMNVEV (reference sequence). The CDR3 loop reads CASSLSRRASPDTQYF. The CDR3 nucleotides are TGTGCCAGCAGTTTATCGAGGCGGGCTAGCCCAGATACGCAGTATTTT.

This chain connects TRBV20-1 to TRBJ2-1; weak D call: TRBD2 (5 bases). CDR1 and CDR2 from the germline V gene are DFQATT and SNEGSKA (reference sequence). V gave up 7 bases and J gave up 5 bases, with 12 bases separating them. This CDR3 is 12 amino acids long. The CDR3 sequence is CSVMDFDNEQFF. The CDR3 nucleotides read TGCAGTGTAATGGACTTCGACAATGAGCAGTTCTTC.

This clonotype was observed a single time. The chain couples TRBV2 to TRBJ1-4; 8 nucleotides match TRBD1. The junction had 15 bases not matched to a gene; V was cut back by 7 bases and J by 11 bases. CDR3 length: 15 residues. Germline loops: CDR1 SNHLY, CDR2 FYNNEI. In DNA, the CDR3 is TGTGCCAGCACCCGGACCCGGACAGGGCAGGAGAAACTGTTTTTT. Translation gives CASTRTRTGQEKLFF.

The chain is built from TRBV6-1 and TRBJ2-1, with 7 bases fitting TRBD2. The tail of the sequence fits TRBJ2-7 better, so the J call may be wrong. CDR1 and CDR2 from the germline V gene are MNHNS and SASEGT. The CDR3 runs 15 residues. CDR3 region: CASSPSGVAYNEQYF. CDR3 nucleotides: TGTGCCAGCAGTCCGAGCGGGGTCGCCTACAATGAGCAGTACTTC.

Turning to this clonotype: The germline gene is not matched at one end of the junction; a read error may be the cause. This chain joins TRBV15 and TRBJ2-7, with 10 positions matching TRBD1. CDR1 and CDR2 from the germline V gene are LNHNV and YYDKDF (reference sequence). The CDR3 is made up of 13 amino acids. The CDR3 bases are TGTGACACCAGCAGGGACAGGGGCTACGAGCAGTACTTC. Encoded protein: CDTSRDRGYEQYF.

The chain is built from TRBV5-4 and TRBJ2-1; weak D call: TRBD2 (6 bases). Trimming cost V 0 bases and J 3 bases, with 16 bases left between them. CDR3 length: 17 residues. Germline lookup yields CDR1 SGHNT and CDR2 YYREEE (reference sequence). The DNA of the CDR3 is TGTGCCAGCAGCTTGGGTTGGCGGGGAGTGTACTACAATGAGCAGTTCTTC. The encoded protein is CASSLGWRGVYYNEQFF.

This clonotype appeared a few times. This chain joins TRBV29-1 and TRBJ2-3; weak D call: TRBD1 (7 bases). This CDR3 has 14 amino acids. The ends were cut back, 3 bases at V and 2 bases at J, with 12 bases in the middle. Germline CDR1 reads SQVTM; CDR2 reads ANQGSEA. CDR3 in amino acids: CSVERGQSTDTQYF. Written as DNA, the CDR3 is TGCAGCGTTGAGCGGGGACAGTCCACAGATACGCAGTATTTT.

This clonotype was recorded a few times. Written as DNA, the CDR3 is TGCAGTGCCGTACTGGACATTCAAGAGACCCAGTACTTC. Translated, it gives CSAVLDIQETQYF. The gene calls are TRBV20-1 and TRBJ2-5; D is perhaps TRBD1 (5 bases). This CDR3 comprises 13 residues. The V gene's germline CDR1 is DFQATT and CDR2 SNEGSKA (reference sequence). The V end lost 6 bases, the J end lost 2 bases, and 13 bases lay between the germline ends.